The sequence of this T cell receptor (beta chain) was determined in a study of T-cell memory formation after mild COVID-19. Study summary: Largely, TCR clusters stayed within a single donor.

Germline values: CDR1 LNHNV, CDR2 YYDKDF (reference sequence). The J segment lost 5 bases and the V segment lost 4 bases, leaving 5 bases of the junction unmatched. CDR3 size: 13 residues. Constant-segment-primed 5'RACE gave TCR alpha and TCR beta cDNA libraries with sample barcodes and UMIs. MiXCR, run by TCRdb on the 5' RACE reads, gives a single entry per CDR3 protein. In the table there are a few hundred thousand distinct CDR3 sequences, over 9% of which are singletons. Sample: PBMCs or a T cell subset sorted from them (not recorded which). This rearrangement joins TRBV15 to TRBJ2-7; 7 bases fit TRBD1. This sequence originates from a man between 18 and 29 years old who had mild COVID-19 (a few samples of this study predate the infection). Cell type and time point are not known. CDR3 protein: CATSIYGTDEQYV. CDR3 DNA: TGTGCCACCAGCATCTACGGGACAGACGAGCAGTACGTC.